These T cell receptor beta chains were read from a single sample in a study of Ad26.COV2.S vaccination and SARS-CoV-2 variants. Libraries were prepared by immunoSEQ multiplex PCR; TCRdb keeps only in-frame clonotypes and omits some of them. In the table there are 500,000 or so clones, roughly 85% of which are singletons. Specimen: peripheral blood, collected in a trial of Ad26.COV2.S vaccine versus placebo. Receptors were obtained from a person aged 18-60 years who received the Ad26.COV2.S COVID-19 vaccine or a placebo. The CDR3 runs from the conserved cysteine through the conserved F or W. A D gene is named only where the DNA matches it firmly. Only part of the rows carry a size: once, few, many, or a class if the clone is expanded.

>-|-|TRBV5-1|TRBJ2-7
CASSPSVTYEQYF
TGCGCCAGCAGCCCCTCGGTGACCTACGAGCAGTACTTC
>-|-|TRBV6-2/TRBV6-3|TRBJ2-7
CASSTDSYYEQYF
TGTGCCAGCAGTACAGACAGCTACTACGAGCAGTACTTC
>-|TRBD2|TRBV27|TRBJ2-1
CASKWTSGYNEQFF
TGTGCCAGCAAATGGACTAGCGGGTACAATGAGCAGTTCTTC
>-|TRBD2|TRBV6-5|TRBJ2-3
CASSSGVAGGSTQYF
TGTGCCAGCAGCTCCGGGGTAGCGGGAGGGAGTACGCAGTATTTT
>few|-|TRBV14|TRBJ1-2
CASSQEVRVRYGYTF
TGTGCCAGCAGCCAAGAGGTAAGGGTCCGGTATGGCTACACCTTC
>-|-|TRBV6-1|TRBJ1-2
CASSEGSAWRDGYTF
TGTGCCAGCAGTGAAGGGTCTGCTTGGAGGGATGGCTACACCTTC
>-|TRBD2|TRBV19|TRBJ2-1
CASSIEGSGLAGGRRRNEQFF
TGTGCCAGTAGTATAGAGGGGTCTGGACTAGCGGGAGGGAGGCGGAGGAATGAGCAGTTCTTC
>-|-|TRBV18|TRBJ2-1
CASSRTRGVGNEQFF
TGTGCCAGCTCACGGACAAGGGGGGTTGGCAATGAGCAGTTCTTC
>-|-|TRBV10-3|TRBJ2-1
CASKEAGYNEQFF
TGTGCCAGCAAAGAGGCGGGGTACAATGAGCAGTTCTTC
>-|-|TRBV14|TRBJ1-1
CASSQDPLGAGGTFF
TGTGCCAGCAGCCAAGATCCCCTGGGGGCAGGCGGAACTTTCTTT
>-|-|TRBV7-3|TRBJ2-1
CASSLSPSVGNEQFF
TGTGCCAGCAGCTTAAGCCCTAGCGTCGGCAATGAGCAGTTCTTC
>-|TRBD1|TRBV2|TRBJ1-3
CASGQDGNTIYF
TGTGCCAGCGGACAGGACGGAAACACCATATATTTT
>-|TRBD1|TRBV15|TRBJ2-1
CATSGTGTGLWLQFF
TGTGCCACCAGTGGGACCGGGACAGGCCTCTGGCTGCAGTTCTTC
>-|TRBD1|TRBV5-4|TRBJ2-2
CASSLVGQGAGELFF
TGTGCCAGCAGCTTGGTTGGGCAGGGGGCCGGGGAGCTGTTTTTT
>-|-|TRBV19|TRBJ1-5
CASSMGGSSNQPQHF
TGTGCCAGTAGTATGGGGGGCTCGAGCAATCAGCCCCAGCATTTT
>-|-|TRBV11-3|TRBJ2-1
CASSPPGTQYNEQFF
TGTGCCAGCAGCCCCCCCGGGACACAATACAATGAGCAGTTCTTC
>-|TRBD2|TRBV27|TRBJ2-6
CASSLKPQRLSTSASSGANVLTF
TGTGCCAGCAGTTTAAAGCCACAACGACTGTCGACTAGCGCTAGCTCTGGGGCCAACGTCCTGACTTTC
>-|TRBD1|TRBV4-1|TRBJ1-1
CASSRILDRDTEAFF
TGCGCCAGCAGCCGCATTTTGGACAGGGACACTGAAGCTTTCTTT
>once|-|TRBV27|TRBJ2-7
CASIPRDTSSSYEQYF
TGTGCCAGCATCCCTAGGGACACCTCATCTTCCTACGAGCAGTACTTC
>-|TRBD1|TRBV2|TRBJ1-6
CASKQGGGVGSPLHF
TGTGCCAGCAAACAGGGAGGGGGCGTAGGTTCACCCCTCCACTTT
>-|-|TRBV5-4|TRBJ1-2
CASSLDPGLAYGYTF
TGTGCCAGCAGCTTGGATCCCGGACTTGCCTATGGCTACACCTTC
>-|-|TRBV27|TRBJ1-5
CASSPVGRPVDQPQHF
TGTGCCAGCAGTCCCGTGGGGCGTCCAGTGGATCAGCCCCAGCATTTT
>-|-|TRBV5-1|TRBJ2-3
CASSLERSTDTQYF
TGCGCCAGCAGCTTGGAAAGGTCCACAGATACGCAGTATTTT
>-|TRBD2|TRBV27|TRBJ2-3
CASSLEKAGEDTQYF
TGTGCCAGCAGTTTAGAGAAGGCGGGAGAGGATACGCAGTATTTT
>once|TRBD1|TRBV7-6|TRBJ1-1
CASSSLGQGNTEAFF
TGTGCCAGCAGTAGCTTGGGACAGGGAAACACTGAAGCTTTCTTT
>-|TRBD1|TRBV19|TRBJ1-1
CASSRGTGGGTEAFF
TGTGCCAGTAGTCGAGGGACAGGGGGCGGAACTGAAGCTTTCTTT